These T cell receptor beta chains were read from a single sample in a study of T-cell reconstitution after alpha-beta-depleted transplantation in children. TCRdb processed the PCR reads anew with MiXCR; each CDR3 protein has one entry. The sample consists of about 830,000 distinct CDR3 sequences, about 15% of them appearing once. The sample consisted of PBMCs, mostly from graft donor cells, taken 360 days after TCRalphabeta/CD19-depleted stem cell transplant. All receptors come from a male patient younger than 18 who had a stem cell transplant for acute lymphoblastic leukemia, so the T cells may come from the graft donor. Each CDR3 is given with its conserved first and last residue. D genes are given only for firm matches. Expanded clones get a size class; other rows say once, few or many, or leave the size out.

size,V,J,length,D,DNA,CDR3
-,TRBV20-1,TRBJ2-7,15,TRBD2,TGCAGTGCTTGCTCAGCGGGAGGGTCCCCCTACGAGCAGTACTTC,CSACSAGGSPYEQYF
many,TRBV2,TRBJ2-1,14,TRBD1,TGTGCCAGCAGCGGACAGGGAGGACTCAATGAGCAGTTCTTC,CASSGQGGLNEQFF
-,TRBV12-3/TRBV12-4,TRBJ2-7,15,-,TGTGCCAGCAGTCCGGGTGGTGGCCTCCCCTATGGGCAGTACTTC,CASSPGGGLPYGQYF
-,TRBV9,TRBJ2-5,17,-,TGTGCCAGCAGCGTAGAGGTGGCTAGCGTTCCGTCGGGGACCCAGTACTTC,CASSVEVASVPSGTQYF
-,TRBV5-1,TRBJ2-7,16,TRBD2,TGCGCCAGCAGCTGGGGGCCTAGCGGGATTTCCTACGAGCAGTACTTC,CASSWGPSGISYEQYF
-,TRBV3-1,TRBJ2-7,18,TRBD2,TGTGCCAGCAGCCAATGGTCTAGCGGGAGAGGGGAGCCCTACGAGCAGTACTTC,CASSQWSSGRGEPYEQYF
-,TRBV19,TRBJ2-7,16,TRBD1,TGTGCCAGTAGTATAGATCGCGGCAGGGGGTATTACGAGCAGTACTTC,CASSIDRGRGYYEQYF
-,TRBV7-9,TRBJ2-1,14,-,TGTGCCAGCGAAGCGGACAGCTCCTACAATGAGCAGTTCTTC,CASEADSSYNEQFF
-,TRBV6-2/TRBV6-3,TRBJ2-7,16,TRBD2,TGTGCCAGCAGTCAGCCCTTAGCGGGAGACCGCTACGAGCAGTACTTC,CASSQPLAGDRYEQYF
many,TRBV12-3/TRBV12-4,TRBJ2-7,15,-,TGTGCCAGCAGTAATGGTTACAGAAGCTCCTACGAGCAGTACTTC,CASSNGYRSSYEQYF
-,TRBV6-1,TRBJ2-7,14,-,TGTGCCAGCAGCGCCCGACGGGGCACCTACGAGCAGTACTTC,CASSARRGTYEQYF
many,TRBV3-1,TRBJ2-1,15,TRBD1,TGTGCCAGCAGCCAAAGCCCGACAGGGAACGAAGAGCAGTTCTTC,CASSQSPTGNEEQFF
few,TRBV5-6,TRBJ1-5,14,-,TGTGCCAGCAGCTCCGTGGGAACCAAGGGGCCCCAGCATTTT,CASSSVGTKGPQHF
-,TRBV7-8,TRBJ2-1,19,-,TGTGCCAGCAGCCGCTATTGGCTCTCTAGGGGGAGCTCCTACAATGAGCAGTTCTTC,CASSRYWLSRGSSYNEQFF
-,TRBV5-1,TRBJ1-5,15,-,TGCGCCAGCAGCTTGGACGGTCTTAGCAATCAGCCCCAGCATTTT,CASSLDGLSNQPQHF
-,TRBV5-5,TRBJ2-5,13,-,TGTGCCAGCAGCTACGGGGGTGTGCTGACCCAGTACTTC,CASSYGGVLTQYF
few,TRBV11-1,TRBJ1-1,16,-,TGTGCCAGCAGCTCCTCTCGGATGGAGTTGAACACTGAAGCTTTCTTT,CASSSSRMELNTEAFF
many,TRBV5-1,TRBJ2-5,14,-,TGCGCCAGCAGCTTGGGTGGGGCCCAAGAGACCCAGTACTTC,CASSLGGAQETQYF
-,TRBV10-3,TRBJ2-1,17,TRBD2,TGTGCCATCCGCCCGGGCCCCGTAGCGGGAGGTTCCAATGAGCAGTTCTTC,CAIRPGPVAGGSNEQFF
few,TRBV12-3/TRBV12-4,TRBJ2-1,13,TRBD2,TGTGCCAGCACCCTAAGGCTAGCGGGAGTGAAGTTCTTC,CASTLRLAGVKFF
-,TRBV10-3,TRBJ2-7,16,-,TGTGCCATCAGTGAGCCAAACAGGGGACTTTCCTACGAGCAGTACTTC,CAISEPNRGLSYEQYF
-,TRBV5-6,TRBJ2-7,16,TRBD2,TGTGCCAGCAGCTTGGCAGGAGGACTAGCGGGAAGCGAGCAGTACTTC,CASSLAGGLAGSEQYF